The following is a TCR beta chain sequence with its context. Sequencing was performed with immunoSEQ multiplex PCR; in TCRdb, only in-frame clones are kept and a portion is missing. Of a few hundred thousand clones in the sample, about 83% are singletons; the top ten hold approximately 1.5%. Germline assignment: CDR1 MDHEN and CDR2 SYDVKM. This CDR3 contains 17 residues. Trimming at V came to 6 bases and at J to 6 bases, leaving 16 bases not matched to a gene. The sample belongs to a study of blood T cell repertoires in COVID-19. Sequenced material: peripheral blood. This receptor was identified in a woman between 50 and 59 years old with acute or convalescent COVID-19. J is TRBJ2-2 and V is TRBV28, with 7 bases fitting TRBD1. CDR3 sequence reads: CASSRPGRGRFPGELFF. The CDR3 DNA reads TGTGCCAGCAGCCGTCCGGGAAGGGGGCGCTTTCCCGGGGAGCTGTTTTTT.